Below are 5 T cell receptor beta chains sequenced from a single sample in a study of T cell responses to AZD1222 COVID-19 vaccine. The table came from immunoSEQ multiplex PCR; TCRdb's copy has only in-frame clones and leaves some out. The repertoire holds 250,000 to 300,000 clones, with 94% as singletons. Specimen: peripheral blood, collected 28 days after the second AZD1222 dose. The source of these receptors is an adult who received the AZD1222 COVID-19 vaccine.

This chain links TRBV7-8 with TRBJ2-7, with D perhaps TRBD1 or TRBD2 (5 bases each). Trimming took 3 bases from V and 6 from J, leaving 15 bases between them. This CDR3 is built from 14 residues. Germline V lookup: CDR1 SGHVS, CDR2 FQNEAQ. The CDR3 spells CASSFEGILGEQYF. DNA for the CDR3: TGTGCCAGCAGCTTCGAGGGGATACTTGGCGAGCAGTACTTC.

The chain is built from TRBV27 and TRBJ1-2; 8 bases align to TRBD1. The CDR3 totals 14 residues. Germline CDR1 and CDR2: MNHEY and SMNVEV (reference sequence). V lost 5 bases and J lost 6; bases outside the gene matches: 8. The CDR3 sequence is CASSQGQGWNGYTF. CDR3 DNA: TGTGCCAGCAGTCAAGGACAGGGCTGGAATGGCTACACCTTC.

The rearrangement uses TRBV7-8 and TRBJ1-3, with TRBD1 as a possible D gene (5 bases). The CDR3 covers 14 residues. In germline, CDR1 is SGHVS, CDR2 FQNEAQ. V was shortened by 6 bases and J by 2 bases, with 11 bases between the two germline ends. CDR3 loop: CASRLGTAGNTIYF. CDR3 in DNA: TGTGCCAGCAGGTTGGGGACGGCTGGAAACACCATATATTTT.

The chain has TRBV7-9 and TRBJ1-2; D not resolved. This CDR3 is built from 12 residues. Trimming cost V 3 bases and J 8 bases, with 10 bases left between them. Germline CDR1 SEHNR, CDR2 FQNEAQ (reference sequence). The CDR3 protein is CASSFGLGGYTF. The DNA for the CDR3 is TGTGCCAGCAGCTTCGGTTTGGGAGGCTACACCTTC.

The V call is TRBV19, the J call TRBJ1-3; D is unclear. V was shortened by 8 bases and J by 0 bases, with 8 bases between the two germline ends. Germline loops: CDR1 LNHDA, CDR2 SQIVND (reference sequence). The CDR3 contains 13 residues. CDR3 in DNA: TGTGCCAGTGCCTTCATCTCTGGAAACACCATATATTTT. Protein sequence: CASAFISGNTIYF.